One sample yielded the 13 T cell receptor beta chains listed below, sequenced in a study of blood T cell repertoires in COVID-19. Method: immunoSEQ multiplex PCR; TCRdb's copy keeps in-frame clones and lacks some. The table has about 96,000 clones, roughly 75% seen once. Input material: peripheral blood. These TCRs come from a man aged 50 to 60 who had recovered from COVID-19.

In DNA form, the CDR3 reads TGTGCCAGCAGTGATGGGACAGGGAGATACAATGAGCAGTTCTTC. It specifies CASSDGTGRYNEQFF. This sequence joins TRBV2 and TRBJ2-1; 9 bases line up with TRBD1. This CDR3 has 15 residues. The germline CDR1 and CDR2 sequences are SNHLY and FYNNEI. V dropped 3 bases and J dropped 4; count of bases not matched to a gene: 4.

The genes are TRBV19 and TRBJ2-7; 8 bases are a match to TRBD1. The J segment lost 2 bases and the V segment lost 3 bases, leaving 3 bases of the junction unmatched. This CDR3 is built from 14 residues. Germline V gene sequence: CDR1 LNHDA, CDR2 SQIVND (reference sequence). DNA of the CDR3: TGTGCCAGTAGTATCCGACAGGGGCCCTACGAGCAGTACTTC. Translating it yields CASSIRQGPYEQYF.

The chain carries TRBV19 and TRBJ1-6, with D perhaps TRBD1 (5 bases). Germline assignment: CDR1 LNHDA and CDR2 SQIVND (reference sequence). This CDR3 is built from 19 residues. V shed 0 bases and J shed 0 bases, with 15 bases lying between them. CDR3 loop: CASSIETRRGSSYNSPLHF. CDR3 sequence (DNA): TGTGCCAGTAGTATAGAAACCAGAAGGGGTAGCTCCTATAATTCACCCCTCCACTTT.

The V gene is TRBV19, the J gene TRBJ2-3; no definite D call. CDR1 is LNHDA and CDR2 is SQIVND in the germline V gene (reference sequence). V lost 7 bases and J lost 2, with 16 bases in between. The CDR3 spans 15 residues. The CDR3 protein is CASTSSWSTTDTQYF. CDR3 in DNA: TGTGCCAGTACCTCCTCCTGGAGCACCACAGATACGCAGTATTTT.

V and J are TRBV18 and TRBJ1-3; TRBD1 aligns across 7 bases. This CDR3 spans 17 amino acids. From germline, CDR1 is KGHSH and CDR2 LQKENI. J lost 2 bases, V lost 3 bases, and 10 bases had no gene match. CDR3 region: CASSPQQGLKAGNTIYF. In DNA, the CDR3 is TGTGCCAGCTCACCCCAACAGGGGCTAAAAGCTGGAAACACCATATATTTT.

The rearrangement joins TRBV23-1 to TRBJ1-6, with 9 nucleotides matching TRBD1. TRBV23-1 is recorded as an ORF, its role being uncertain. CDR3 length equals 18 residues. V lost 0 bases, J lost 8 bases, and 11 bases stayed unmatched. The CDR3, as DNA: TGCGCCAGCAGTCAATCCGGGACAGGGAATCGGAGCGATTCACCCCTCCACTTT. This translates into CASSQSGTGNRSDSPLHF.

The genes are TRBV30 and TRBJ1-1, with 8 bases identical to TRBD1. CDR3 length: 14 residues. CDR1 and CDR2 (germline): GTSNPN, SVGIG (reference sequence). J gave up 1 base and V 4 bases, and 5 bases lay outside the gene matches. The CDR3 DNA follows: TGTGCCTGGACCGGACAGGGATGGAACACTGAAGCTTTCTTT. This encodes CAWTGQGWNTEAFF.

This chain uses TRBV9 with TRBJ2-7; 8 positions agree with TRBD1. The CDR3 runs 15 residues. Trimming at V came to 4 bases and at J to 4 bases, leaving 10 bases not matched to a gene. Germline CDR1 is SGDLS and CDR2 is YYNGEE. CDR3 in amino acids: CASSRQGNTIYEQYF. In DNA, the CDR3 is TGTGCCAGCAGCAGACAGGGGAACACGATTTACGAGCAGTACTTC.

The J gene is TRBJ1-6, the V gene TRBV6-5; no firm D call. Per the germline V gene, CDR1 is MNHEY and CDR2 is SVGAGI. The CDR3 runs 15 residues. The V end was cut by 7 bases, the J end by 3 bases, with 13 bases between. The CDR3 loop reads CASTPGSFYNSPLHF. For the CDR3, the DNA is TGTGCCAGCACCCCCGGGAGCTTCTATAATTCACCCCTCCACTTT.

J is TRBJ1-4 and V is TRBV5-5; a possible D gene is TRBD1 (6 bases). CDR1 is SGHKS and CDR2 is YYEKEE in the germline V gene (reference sequence). CDR3 length: 14 amino acids. V was clipped by 0 bases and J by 3 bases, with 6 bases between them. The CDR3 DNA follows: TGTGCCAGCAGCTTGGAGGGGGCTAATGAAAAACTGTTTTTT. It encodes CASSLEGANEKLFF.

The chain recombines TRBV6-2 or TRBV6-3 with TRBJ1-5; no clear D. Germline lookup yields CDR1 MNHEY and CDR2 SVGEGT. The CDR3 is 13 amino acids. V gave up 7 bases and J gave up 5 bases, with 12 bases separating them. CDR3 sequence reads: CASNPQRDQPQHF. The CDR3 DNA follows: TGTGCCAGCAACCCCCAGAGGGATCAGCCCCAGCATTTT.

V is TRBV7-9 and J is TRBJ2-5, with 13 bases that match TRBD2. Germline V lookup: CDR1 SEHNR, CDR2 FQNEAQ (reference sequence). The CDR3 length is 15 residues. V dropped 3 bases and J dropped 4; count of bases not matched to a gene: 2. The CDR3 protein is CASSFGLAGVETQYF. The CDR3 DNA is TGTGCCAGCAGCTTCGGACTAGCGGGAGTAGAGACCCAGTACTTC.

This clone showed up just a few times. The chain couples TRBV14 to TRBJ1-2; 8 nucleotides line up with TRBD1. Per the germline V gene, CDR1 is SGHDN and CDR2 is FVKESK. The ends lost 4 bases at V and 5 bases at J; junction bases unmatched: 12. The CDR3 totals 16 residues. CDR3 nucleotide sequence: TGTGCCAGCAGCCCGGGACAGGCTTCAACTCCTTATGGCTACACCTTC. Amino acid sequence: CASSPGQASTPYGYTF. Full variable domain (rest looked up from reference TRBV14 and TRBJ1-2): EAGVTQFPSHSVIEKGQTVTLRCDPISGHDNLYWYRRVMGKEIKFLLHFVKESKQDESGMPNNRFLAERTGGTYSTLKVQPAELEDSGVYFCASSPGQASTPYGYTFGSGTRLTVV.